This TCR beta chain comes out of a study of CD8 T cells in ankylosing spondylitis. Study-level points and caveats: Made up of eight or nine highly homologous variants, a TCR beta motif appeared characteristic of ankylosing spondylitis blood.

Trimming took off 6 bases at V and 5 bases at J, with 20 bases between the two ends. This CDR3 has 16 residues. CDR1 and CDR2 (germline): MNHEY, SMNVEV (reference sequence). Quantitative 5'-RACE with molecular barcodes was used to make the TCR beta libraries. TCRdb re-called the 5' RACE reads through MiXCR, storing one row per CDR3 protein. The table includes about 250,000 distinct CDR3 sequences, 30% to 35% detected once. This clonotype has a handful of counts. Its antigen remains unknown. The sequenced sample consisted of blood, either unsorted or a sorted T cell fraction (not recorded which). The J gene is TRBJ2-1, the V gene TRBV27; D may be TRBD2 (5 bases). The origin of this receptor is a male donor with ankylosing spondylitis or in good health (not recorded which). The CDR3 loop is CASSKILRGVDNEQFF. The DNA for the CDR3 is TGTGCCAGCAGCAAAATTTTACGGGGAGTAGACAATGAGCAGTTCTTC.